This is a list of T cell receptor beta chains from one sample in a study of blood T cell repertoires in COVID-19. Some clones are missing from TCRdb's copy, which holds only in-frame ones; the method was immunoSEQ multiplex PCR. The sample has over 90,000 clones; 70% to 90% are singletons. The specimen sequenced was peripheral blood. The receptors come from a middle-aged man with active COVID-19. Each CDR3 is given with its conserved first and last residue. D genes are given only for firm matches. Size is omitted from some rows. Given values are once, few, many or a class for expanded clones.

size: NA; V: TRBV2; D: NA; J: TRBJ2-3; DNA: TGTGCCAGCAGTGAATCAGCGGCCTTGGCCCTTAGGCAGTATTTT; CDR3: CASSESAALALRQYF
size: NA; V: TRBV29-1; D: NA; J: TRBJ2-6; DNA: TGCAGCGTTTCTACCCGAACTGGGGCCAACGTCCTGACTTTC; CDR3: CSVSTRTGANVLTF
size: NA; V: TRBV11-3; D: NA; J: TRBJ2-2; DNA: TGTGCCAGCAGCTTATGGTTGGGAGGAACCGGGGAGCTGTTTTTT; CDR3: CASSLWLGGTGELFF
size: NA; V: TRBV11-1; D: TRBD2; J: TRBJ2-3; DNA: TGTGCCAGCAGCCCGACTAGCGGGGGGCCAGATACGCAGTATTTT; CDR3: CASSPTSGGPDTQYF
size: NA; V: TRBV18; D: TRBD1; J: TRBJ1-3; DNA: TGTGCCAGCTCACCGGGACAGGGAGACGGAAACACCATATATTTT; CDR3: CASSPGQGDGNTIYF
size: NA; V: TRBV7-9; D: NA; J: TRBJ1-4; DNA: TGTGCCAGCAGCTTAGTGCGGGATAATGAAAAACTGTTTTTT; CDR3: CASSLVRDNEKLFF
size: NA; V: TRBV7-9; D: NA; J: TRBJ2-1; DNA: TGTGCCAGCAGCTTTAACCAGGGCAATGAGCAGTTCTTC; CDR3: CASSFNQGNEQFF
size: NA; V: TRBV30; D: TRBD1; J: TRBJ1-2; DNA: TGTGCCTGGAGTGTACGGAGGACAGGGGGCTATGGCTACACCTTC; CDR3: CAWSVRRTGGYGYTF
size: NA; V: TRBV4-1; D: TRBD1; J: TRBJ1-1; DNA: TGCGCCAGCAGCCGACCTGACAGGGAACGGACTGAAGCTTTCTTT; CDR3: CASSRPDRERTEAFF
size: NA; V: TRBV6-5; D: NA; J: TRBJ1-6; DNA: TGTGCCAGCAGTTATACCGAGCCTAATTCACCCCTCCACTTT; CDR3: CASSYTEPNSPLHF
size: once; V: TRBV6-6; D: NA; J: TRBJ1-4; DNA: TGTGCCAGCAGTTACGGGGAGGCTAATGAAAAACTGTTTTTT; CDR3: CASSYGEANEKLFF
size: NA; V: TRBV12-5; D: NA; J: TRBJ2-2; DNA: TGTGCTAGTGGTTTAGGGGCGCGCGCCGGGGAGCTGTTTTTT; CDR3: CASGLGARAGELFF
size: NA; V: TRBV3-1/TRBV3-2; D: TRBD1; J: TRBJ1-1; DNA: TGTGCCAGCAGCCGCCTGGGGACAGATACTGAAGCTTTCTTT; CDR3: CASSRLGTDTEAFF
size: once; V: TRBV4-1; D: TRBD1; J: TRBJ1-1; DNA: TGCGCCAGCAGCCTTAACCGACAGGGCACTGAAGCTTTCTTT; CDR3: CASSLNRQGTEAFF
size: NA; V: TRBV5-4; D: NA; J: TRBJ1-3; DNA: TGTGCCAGCAGCTTGGAAGGAGGGAGCTCTGGAAACACCATATATTTT; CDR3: CASSLEGGSSGNTIYF
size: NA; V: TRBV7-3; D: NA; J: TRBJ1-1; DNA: TGTGCCAGCAGCTTTTCCACAGCTACTGAAGCTTTCTTT; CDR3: CASSFSTATEAFF
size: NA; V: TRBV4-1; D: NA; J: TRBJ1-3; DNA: TGCGCCAGCAGCCCGCAGGATTACGGAAACACCATATATTTT; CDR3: CASSPQDYGNTIYF
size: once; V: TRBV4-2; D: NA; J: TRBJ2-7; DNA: TGTGCCAGCAGCTGGGGTAGGGGATCGGGCGAGCAGTACTTC; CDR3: CASSWGRGSGEQYF
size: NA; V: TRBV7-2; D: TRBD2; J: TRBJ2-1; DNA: TGTGCCAGCAGCCCCGGACTAGGCAAAGCTGAGCAGTTCTTC; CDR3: CASSPGLGKAEQFF
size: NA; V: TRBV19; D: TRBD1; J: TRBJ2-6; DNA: TGTGCCAGTAGTATAGAACAGGGGCCTTGGGGGGCCAACGTCCTGACTTTC; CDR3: CASSIEQGPWGANVLTF